This paragraph covers one T cell receptor (beta chain) sequence. Its specificity is unknown. TCRdb reprocessed the 5' RACE reads with MiXCR, giving one entry per CDR3 protein. The sample records almost 550,000 distinct CDR3 sequences, about a fifth being singletons. This sample is part of a study of T-cell memory formation after mild COVID-19. General study points: Contracting clones localized mainly to CM and EM when CD4+ and mainly to EMRA when CD8+. Pre-infection memory carried some responding clones, suggesting that cross-reactive memory joined. While clones contracting from day 15 to 85 were balanced between CD4 and CD8, later expanders leaned CD4+.

The sample taken for sequencing was PBMCs or a T cell subset sorted from them (not recorded which). This TCR was sampled from an adult woman who had mild COVID-19 (a few samples of this study predate the infection). Cell type and time point are not known.

CDR3 DNA sequence: TGCAGTGCTAGAGGAGCTGCAGGGACTGAAGCTTTCTTT. Protein product: CSARGAAGTEAFF. The chain carries TRBV20-1 and TRBJ1-1; TRBD1 might be the D (5 bases). Germline-derived CDR1 and CDR2 are DFQATT and SNEGSKA (reference sequence). The ends were cut back, 1 base at V and 5 bases at J, with 11 bases in the middle. CDR3 length equals 13 residues.